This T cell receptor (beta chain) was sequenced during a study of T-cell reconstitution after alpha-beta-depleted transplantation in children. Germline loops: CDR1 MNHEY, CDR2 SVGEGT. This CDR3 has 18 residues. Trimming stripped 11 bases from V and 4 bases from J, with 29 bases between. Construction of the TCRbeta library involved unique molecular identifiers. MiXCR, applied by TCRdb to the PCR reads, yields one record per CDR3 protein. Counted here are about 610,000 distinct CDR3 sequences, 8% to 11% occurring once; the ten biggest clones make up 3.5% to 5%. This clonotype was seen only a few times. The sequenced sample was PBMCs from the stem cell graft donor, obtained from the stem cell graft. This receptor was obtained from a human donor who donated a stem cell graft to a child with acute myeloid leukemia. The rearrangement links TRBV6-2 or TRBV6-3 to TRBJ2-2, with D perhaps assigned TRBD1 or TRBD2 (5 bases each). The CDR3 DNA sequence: TGTGCCTCTGCTTTCTCCGGGCGGACATTAGGGAGCACCGGGGAGCTGTTTTTT. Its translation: CASAFSGRTLGSTGELFF.